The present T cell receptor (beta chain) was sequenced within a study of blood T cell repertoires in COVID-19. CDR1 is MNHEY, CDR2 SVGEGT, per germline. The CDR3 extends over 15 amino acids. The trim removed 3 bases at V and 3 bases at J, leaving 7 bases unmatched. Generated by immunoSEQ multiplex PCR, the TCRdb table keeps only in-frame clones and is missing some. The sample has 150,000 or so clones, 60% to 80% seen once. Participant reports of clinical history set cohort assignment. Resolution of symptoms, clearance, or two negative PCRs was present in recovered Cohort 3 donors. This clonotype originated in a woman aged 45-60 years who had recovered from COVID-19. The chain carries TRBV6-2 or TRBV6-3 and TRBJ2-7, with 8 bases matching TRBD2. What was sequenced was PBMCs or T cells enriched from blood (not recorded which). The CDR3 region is CASSYSVAGLYEQYF. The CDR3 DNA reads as TGTGCCAGCAGTTATTCTGTAGCGGGGCTCTACGAGCAGTACTTC.